This is a list of T cell receptor beta chains from one sample in a study of shared clonotypes between healthy human individuals. Using immunoSEQ multiplex PCR, the repertoire was profiled, and TCRdb retains in-frame clones only, with some absent. The repertoire includes roughly 410,000 clones, around 96% of them detected once, and about 0.32% sits in the top ten. The source material was memory CD8+ T cells sorted from blood. The source is a young man in good health. The CDR3 runs from the conserved cysteine through the conserved F or W. Fields, in order: clone size, V gene, D gene, J gene, CDR3 protein, CDR3 DNA. D genes are given only for firm matches. A row's size may be missing; if present it is once, few, many or a size class.

-	TRBV7-9	-	TRBJ2-7	CASSQAGGTGYEQYF	TGTGCCAGCAGCCAAGCAGGGGGGACGGGGTACGAGCAGTACTTC
-	TRBV19	-	TRBJ1-5	CASSFPDARIDNQPQHF	TGTGCCAGTAGTTTCCCGGACGCCCGAATCGACAATCAGCCCCAGCATTTT
-	TRBV6-5	TRBD2	TRBJ2-1	CAARLAGGNEQFF	TGTGCCGCCCGACTAGCGGGAGGTAATGAGCAGTTCTTC
-	TRBV6-1	-	TRBJ2-2	CASSEWGIPTGELFF	TGTGCCAGCAGTGAATGGGGTATACCAACCGGGGAGCTGTTTTTT
-	TRBV30	-	TRBJ2-2	CAWSSVAPRTGELFF	TGTGCCTGGAGTTCGGTCGCACCGCGTACCGGGGAGCTGTTTTTT
-	TRBV18	TRBD1	TRBJ1-5	CASSLNYRAPRGNQPQHF	TGTGCCAGCTCACTAAACTACAGGGCGCCCAGGGGGAATCAGCCCCAGCATTTT
-	TRBV7-2	TRBD2	TRBJ2-1	CASSSGTSGYNEQFF	TGTGCCAGCAGCTCAGGGACTAGCGGATACAATGAGCAGTTCTTC
-	TRBV2	-	TRBJ2-1	CASTGAIWHNEQFF	TGTGCCAGCACGGGGGCTATATGGCACAATGAGCAGTTCTTC
-	TRBV5-6	TRBD1	TRBJ1-5	CASSVTGTGGQPQHF	TGTGCCAGCAGCGTAACCGGGACAGGGGGTCAGCCCCAGCATTTT
once	TRBV19	-	TRBJ1-2	CASSRAGTSNYGYTF	TGTGCCAGTAGTAGGGCCGGGACATCTAACTATGGCTACACCTTC